Sequencing of this T cell receptor beta chain was carried out in a study of T cell responses to AZD1222 COVID-19 vaccine. Here immunoSEQ multiplex PCR was the method, and the copy in TCRdb shows in-frame clones only, minus some. The sample holds 130,000 to 150,000 clones, over 80% seen once. Study conclusions and caveats: Spike was spanned by vaccine-associated CD4 TCRs, with dominance at 160-218 and 743-854. Females made up more of the donors, who were largely white British, and clonal diversity may have come out too low. Baseline serology detected seropositivity in only six or seven AZD1222 recipients. Unmutated regions of variants are reportedly targeted by nearly half of spike-specific TCRs.

V was clipped by 7 bases and J by 11 bases, with 17 bases between them. This CDR3 region has 12 residues. In germline, CDR1 is MNHEY, CDR2 SVGAGI. Turning to this clone: The antigen remains unidentified.

This material consisted of peripheral blood, taken on day 0 of MenACWY control vaccination. The sequence derives from an adult in good health. The chain is built from TRBV6-5 and TRBJ1-1; tentatively, D is TRBD1 (5 bases). CDR3 region: CASKPGGLWAFF. CDR3 DNA: TGTGCCAGCAAACCCGGGGGTTTATGGGCTTTCTTT.